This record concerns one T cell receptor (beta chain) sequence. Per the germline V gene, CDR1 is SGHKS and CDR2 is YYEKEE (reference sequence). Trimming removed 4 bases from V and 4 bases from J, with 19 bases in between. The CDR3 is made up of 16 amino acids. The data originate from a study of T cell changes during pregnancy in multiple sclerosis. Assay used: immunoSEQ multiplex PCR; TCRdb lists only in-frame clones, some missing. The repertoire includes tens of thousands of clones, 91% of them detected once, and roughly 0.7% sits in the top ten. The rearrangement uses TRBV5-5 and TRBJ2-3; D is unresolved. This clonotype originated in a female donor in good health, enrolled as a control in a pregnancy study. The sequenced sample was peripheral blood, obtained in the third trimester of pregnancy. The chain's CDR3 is CASSPLPNDFPDTQYF. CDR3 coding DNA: TGTGCCAGCAGCCCTCTTCCTAACGATTTTCCAGATACGCAGTATTTT.